This TCR beta chain was identified during a study of control samples from healthy donors and cancer patients (dated by TCRdb to the early 2020s). In the case of this clone: Its antigen target is currently unknown. Base quality data are lacking; no much larger clone is found one base away.

The method behind the library was the immunoSEQ multiplex PCR assay. TCRdb took this table from immuneACCESS and kept in-frame rearrangements with V and J called. Such tables lack part of the clones; where checked against another copy, unresolved V genes explain under half of the gap, and the rest is unexplained. Counted in this sample were about 75,000 clones; 94% of them appeared once. Over 5% of the sample is in the top ten clones. V was cut back by 3 bases and J by 7 bases, leaving a gap of 6 bases between them. Taken from cysteine to phenylalanine, the CDR3 has 11 residues. Only the CDR3 DNA stays, 33 bases, in frame from base 1. Via the germline V gene, CDR1 is SGHVS and CDR2 FNYEAQ.

This clonotype originated in a woman aged 40 to 49 in good health. The rearrangement combines TRBV7-6 with TRBJ1-1, with the D segment identity uncertain. The material sequenced was blood. The bases are TGTGCCAGCAGCTTGGCCGGTGAAGCTTTCTTT. Translated, it gives CASSLAGEAFF.